A selection of T cell receptor beta chains follows, all from one sample in a study of blood T cell repertoires in COVID-19. The repertoire was sequenced with immunoSEQ multiplex PCR; TCRdb's copy has only in-frame clones and lacks some. The sample contains around 150,000 clones, around 83% of which appear only once. Sequencing was performed on peripheral blood. The receptor source for this set is a woman aged 45-65 years in a cohort sampled during active or convalescent COVID-19. The CDR3 runs from the conserved cysteine through the conserved F or W. A D gene is named only where the DNA matches it firmly. Size values are once, few and many counts, or a class for expanded clones, and some rows have none.

v_gene	d_gene	abundance	j_gene	CDR3aa	CDR3nt
TRBV18	TRBD1	.	TRBJ1-1	CASSVTGTGGTEAFF	TGTGCCAGCTCAGTAACCGGGACAGGGGGCACTGAAGCTTTCTTT
TRBV6-6	.	.	TRBJ2-1	CASSYSQGASYNEQFF	TGTGCCAGCAGTTACTCGCAGGGTGCATCCTACAATGAGCAGTTCTTC
TRBV12-5	TRBD2	.	TRBJ2-3	CASGPGLAGPTDTQYF	TGTGCTAGTGGCCCAGGACTAGCGGGGCCCACAGATACGCAGTATTTT
TRBV19	.	few	TRBJ1-1	CASTTSAGPNTEAFF	TGTGCCAGTACCACCTCCGCGGGTCCTAACACTGAAGCTTTCTTT
TRBV6-5	.	.	TRBJ2-7	CASIGDTDEQYF	TGTGCCAGCATCGGGGACACTGACGAGCAGTACTTC
TRBV21-1	.	.	TRBJ1-3	CASSNGDRDQGGNTIYF	TGTGCCAGCAGCAACGGGGACAGGGACCAGGGAGGAAACACCATATATTTT
TRBV2	.	.	TRBJ1-1	CASSVSELEAFF	TGTGCCAGCAGTGTCAGCGAGCTTGAAGCTTTCTTT
TRBV3-1/TRBV3-2	.	.	TRBJ2-6	CASSHWLTGANVLTF	TGTGCCAGCAGCCATTGGCTGACTGGGGCCAACGTCCTGACTTTC
TRBV5-8	.	.	TRBJ2-6	CASSPSTGSSEANVLTF	TGTGCCAGCAGCCCCTCGACAGGAAGCTCTGAGGCCAACGTCCTGACTTTC
TRBV24-1	TRBD1	.	TRBJ1-2	CATSDRVPGQGNYGYTF	TGTGCCACCAGTGACCGTGTCCCGGGACAGGGGAACTATGGCTACACCTTC
TRBV7-3	.	.	TRBJ1-3	CASSSGTSGNTIYF	TGTGCCAGCAGCTCCGGGACATCAGGAAACACCATATATTTT
TRBV10-3	.	once	TRBJ1-4	CAIGGDEKLFF	TGTGCCATCGGGGGGGATGAAAAACTGTTTTTT
TRBV2	.	few	TRBJ1-2	CASSEIGRVEGYTF	TGTGCCAGCAGTGAAATCGGCAGGGTGGAGGGCTACACCTTC
TRBV30	.	.	TRBJ2-5	CAWTIQETQYF	TGTGCCTGGACCATCCAAGAGACCCAGTACTTC